This T cell receptor beta chain was obtained from a study of vaccination effects on CD4 cells after COVID-19. Study findings and constraints: Late post-vaccination, clones induced by infection and those induced by vaccine underwent marked clonal contraction.

Here immunoSEQ multiplex PCR was the method, and the copy in TCRdb shows in-frame clones only, minus some. The table shows under 30,000 clones, with roughly 71% occurring only once. In regard to this clone: What it recognizes is unknown.

Germline-derived CDR1 and CDR2 are ENHRY and SYGVKD. V shed 6 bases and J 7 bases; nucleotides not matched to a gene: 8. The CDR3 spans 13 residues. Sequencing in the ViraFEST assay came after antigen-specific CD4+ T cells had been expanded with viral peptide pools, which were used to stimulate PBMC. It was after approximately 10 days of culture that CD4+ T cells were isolated. Participants were vaccinated with two doses of either the BNT162b2 or mRNA-1273 vaccine. PBMC were cultured at fewer than 2.5 million per well with 9 to 10 IU/ml IL-2 and around 10 ug/ml peptides. This TCR came from a human donor who received a COVID-19 vaccine. The chain couples TRBV10-3 to TRBJ2-5; 7 bases agree with TRBD1. The sequencing here drew on CD4+ T cells from PBMCs cultured with HCoV-OC43 spike peptides, taken after COVID-19 vaccination. The subset here: HCoV-OC43 spike overlapping peptide pool stimulation. The CDR3 here is CAIRNSTGWTQYF. The CDR3 nucleotides read TGTGCCATCAGGAACTCGACAGGGTGGACCCAGTACTTC.